The 10 T cell receptor beta chains given below trace back to one sample, sequenced in a study of T cells in localized non-small cell lung cancer. Clones were read by immunoSEQ multiplex PCR, and TCRdb kept only the in-frame ones, dropping some. This sample carries approximately 40,000 clones, about 87% of them seen once, and the ten largest clones take approximately 3.4%. Sequencing was performed on peripheral blood, taken before any cancer treatment. The receptors were gathered from a man aged 18 to 49 with stage I lung adenocarcinoma.

This clone is termed medium-sized. V is TRBV6-5 and J is TRBJ1-5; D gene uncertain. Deletions cut 4 bases from V and 2 bases from J, with 6 bases between. Germline CDR1 is MNHEY and CDR2 is SVGAGI. The CDR3 extends over 13 amino acids. The CDR3 region has the DNA TGTGCCAGCAGTTGGCGGGGCAATCAGCCCCAGCATTTT. As protein: CASSWRGNQPQHF.

The genes are TRBV6-5 and TRBJ1-1; tentative D call: TRBD1 (6 bases). This CDR3 region has 13 residues. From germline, CDR1 is MNHEY and CDR2 SVGAGI. Trimming left V 4 bases short and J 11 bases short, with 17 bases between. This CDR3 is CASSSLSGVHAFF. The CDR3 nucleotides are TGTGCCAGCAGTTCCCTCTCAGGGGTTCATGCTTTCTTT.

The chain recombines TRBV7-2 with TRBJ1-2; unclear D gene. Germline loops: CDR1 SGHTA, CDR2 FQGNSA. Trimming shortened V by 5 bases and J by 3 bases, and 10 bases separated the two germline ends. This CDR3 is built from 13 residues. CDR3 coding DNA: TGTGCCAGCAGCCCCCGCATGGACTATGGCTACACCTTC. Translated: CASSPRMDYGYTF.

The chain couples TRBV2 to TRBJ2-4; D is uncertain. V was shortened by 10 bases and J by 0 bases, with 10 bases between the two germline ends. This CDR3 has 13 amino acids. Per the germline V gene, CDR1 is SNHLY and CDR2 is FYNNEI. Written as DNA, the CDR3 is TGTGCCACCTCACAGCTAGCCAAAAACATTCAGTACTTC. This translates into CATSQLAKNIQYF.

The J gene is TRBJ2-1, the V gene TRBV4-3, with 7 nucleotides matching TRBD1. CDR3 length: 13 amino acids. With V trimmed by 2 bases and J by 7 bases, 2 bases remained unmatched. Per germline, CDR1 LGHNA and CDR2 YSLEER. CDR3: CASSQSQGNEQFF. CDR3 nucleotide sequence: TGCGCCAGCAGCCAATCACAGGGGAATGAGCAGTTCTTC.

The chain combines TRBV5-8 with TRBJ2-1; D may be TRBD1 or TRBD2 (5 bases each). V was cut by 3 bases and J by 8 bases, with 15 bases left in between. Germline lookup yields CDR1 SGHTS and CDR2 YDEGEE. This CDR3 region has 14 residues. The CDR3 coding sequence is TGTGCCAGCAGCTGGGAGACAGTAACCGATGAGCAGTTCTTC. The encoded protein is CASSWETVTDEQFF.

CDR3 amino acids: CASGAETGELFF. The CDR3, as DNA: TGTGCCAGTGGGGCGGAGACCGGGGAGCTGTTTTTT. The chain is built from TRBV19 and TRBJ2-2; D may be TRBD1 (5 bases). V lost 8 bases, J lost 5 bases, and 9 bases lay in between. Germline CDR1 reads LNHDA; CDR2 reads SQIVND (reference sequence). This CDR3 has 12 amino acids.

In this sample, this clone turned up once. This rearrangement joins TRBV7-2 to TRBJ2-4; tentative D call: TRBD1 (5 bases). The germline CDR1 and CDR2 sequences are SGHTA and FQGNSA. The CDR3 loop spans 16 amino acids. V gave up 6 bases and J gave up 0 bases, with 15 bases separating them. The CDR3 loop reads CASSIQALLAKNIQYF. The CDR3 coding sequence is TGTGCCAGCAGTATACAGGCCCTCCTAGCCAAAAACATTCAGTACTTC.

This chain links TRBV5-1 with TRBJ2-1, with 8 bases that match TRBD2. CDR3 length equals 16 residues. Trimming took 0 bases from V and 1 from J; bases not matched to a gene: 3. Germline V gene sequence: CDR1 SGHRS, CDR2 YFSETQ. The chain's CDR3 is CASSLGGGLSYNEQFF. CDR3 DNA: TGCGCCAGCAGCTTGGGCGGGGGGCTTTCCTACAATGAGCAGTTCTTC.

This rearrangement joins TRBV7-2 to TRBJ1-6; no definite D call. CDR1 is SGHTA, CDR2 FQGNSA, per germline. This CDR3 spans 12 amino acids. Deletions cut 5 bases from V and 9 bases from J, with 8 bases between. This CDR3 reads CASSPPGSPLHF. The CDR3 DNA reads as TGTGCCAGCAGCCCGCCAGGTTCACCCCTCCACTTT.